The clone carrying this TCR beta chain has only one observation. This record comes from a study of T cell responses to AZD1222 COVID-19 vaccine. The CDR3 loop spans 14 amino acids. Germline loops: CDR1 MNHEY, CDR2 SMNVEV (reference sequence). The V end lost 2 bases, the J end lost 7 bases, and 15 bases lay between the germline ends. Method: immunoSEQ multiplex PCR; TCRdb's copy keeps in-frame clones and lacks some. The sample contains 130,000 to 150,000 clones, 92% of which appear only once. The TCR sequence derives from an adult in good health. Sequencing used peripheral blood, obtained on day 0 of AZD1222 vaccination. J is TRBJ2-7 and V is TRBV27; no reliable D call. CDR3 sequence reads: CASSLTRSFGEQYF. CDR3 coding DNA: TGTGCCAGCAGTTTAACTCGTTCTTTTGGGGAGCAGTACTTC.